The rows below give T cell receptor beta chains drawn from one sample of a study of T cell responses to AZD1222 COVID-19 vaccine. The repertoire was sequenced with immunoSEQ multiplex PCR; TCRdb's copy has only in-frame clones and lacks some. The table lists about 120,000 clones, approximately 93% of them singletons, with 4% to 5.5% in the top ten. Sequencing used peripheral blood, obtained on day 0 of AZD1222 vaccination. The receptors derive from an adult in good health. Both conserved end residues are part of each CDR3. The D gene is left open where the match is weak. The listing skips clone size in some rows; elsewhere it reads once, few, many or a size class.

once TRBJ1-2 NA TRBV3-1/TRBV3-2 TGTGCCAGCGGTGGGGGCTTGGACTATGGCTACACCTTC CASGGGLDYGYTF
once TRBJ1-4 NA TRBV5-6 TGTGCCAGCAGCTGGGACCCGGGACTTGAACAAGAAAAACTGTTTTTT CASSWDPGLEQEKLFF
NA TRBJ2-7 NA TRBV9 TGTGCCAGCAGCGTAGGCCGGGGTGCGCTGACCTACGAGCAGTACTTC CASSVGRGALTYEQYF
once TRBJ1-6 TRBD1 TRBV6-2/TRBV6-3 TGTGCCAGCAGTTACGACCTTTTGACAGGGGGAAGCTCCTATAATTCACCCCTCCACTTT CASSYDLLTGGSSYNSPLHF
NA TRBJ2-2 NA TRBV5-5 TGTGCCAGCAGCTTGGGCAGCCATCCAAACACCGGGGAGCTGTTTTTT CASSLGSHPNTGELFF
few TRBJ2-2 NA TRBV18 TGTGCCAGCTCACCACCAGGGCTTAACACCGGGGAGCTGTTTTTT CASSPPGLNTGELFF
once TRBJ2-7 TRBD1 TRBV3-1/TRBV3-2 TGTGCCAGCAGCCAACCGGGACAGGGACACTACGAGCAGTACTTC CASSQPGQGHYEQYF
NA TRBJ2-7 TRBD1 TRBV5-5 TGTGCCAGCAGCCCATACCCAGGACAGGGGGATATTTACGAGCAGTACTTC CASSPYPGQGDIYEQYF
once TRBJ1-5 NA TRBV3-1/TRBV3-2 TGTGCCAGCAGCCAAGACAGGTCAAATCAGCCCCAGCATTTT CASSQDRSNQPQHF
NA TRBJ2-5 TRBD2 TRBV9 TGTGCCAGCAGCGACCGGGGGGTGGAAGAGACCCAGTACTTC CASSDRGVEETQYF
once TRBJ1-5 NA TRBV6-5 TGTGCCAGCAGATCCGGACAGAGCAATCAGCCCCAGCATTTT CASRSGQSNQPQHF
NA TRBJ1-1 NA TRBV7-8 TGTGCCAGCAGCTTAGCGGGCGCTGAAGCTTTCTTT CASSLAGAEAFF
NA TRBJ1-2 NA TRBV2 TGTGCCAGCAATAGGTCGAGTTGGTATGGCTACACCTTC CASNRSSWYGYTF
NA TRBJ2-1 TRBD2 TRBV7-9 TGTGCCAGCAGCTGGACTAGCGGTGGAAATGAGCAGTTCTTC CASSWTSGGNEQFF
once TRBJ2-7 NA TRBV19 TGTGCCAGTAGTATGTTGGGGTTTGGCGAGCAGTACTTC CASSMLGFGEQYF
NA TRBJ1-3 NA TRBV7-2 TGTGCCAGCAGCTTAGATCCCCCGGGATACTCCTCTGGAAACACCATATATTTT CASSLDPPGYSSGNTIYF
NA TRBJ2-7 TRBD1 TRBV7-6 TGTGCCAGCAGCTCTACCTCAGGGGGCGGGCCCCGTGCTATCTCCTACGAGCAGTACTTC CASSSTSGGGPRAISYEQYF
NA TRBJ1-1 TRBD1 TRBV28 TGTGCCAGCAGTTTAGAGGACAGGCGAGCTTTCTTT CASSLEDRRAFF
NA TRBJ1-4 NA TRBV21-1 TGTGCCAGCAGCTCACCCTCGACAGGGGGAAAGGAAAAACTGTTTTTT CASSSPSTGGKEKLFF
NA TRBJ1-6 TRBD1 TRBV5-5 TGTGCCAGCAGGCCCCGGACCACAGGGGGATCTAATAATTCACCCCTCCACTTT CASRPRTTGGSNNSPLHF
NA TRBJ1-1 NA TRBV6-5 TGTGCCAGCAGTTACTCCCGATGGAACACTGAAGCTTTCTTT CASSYSRWNTEAFF
NA TRBJ1-6 TRBD1 TRBV2 TGTGCCCGAGGACAGGGAAATTCACCCCTCCACTTT CARGQGNSPLHF
NA TRBJ2-6 TRBD1 TRBV6-4 TGTGCCAGCAGTACAGGGGGCACTGGGGCCAACGTCCTGACTTTC CASSTGGTGANVLTF
NA TRBJ1-5 NA TRBV21-1 TGTGCCAGCAGCAAATGCCAGGGGCCCCAGCATTTT CASSKCQGPQHF
NA TRBJ2-7 NA TRBV2 TGTGCCAGCAGTGAATCCGGGACTGCCTTAGGGTACGAGCAGTACTTC CASSESGTALGYEQYF
NA TRBJ1-5 NA TRBV6-1 TGTGCCAGCAGTGATGGACCGATCCCAGGGCAGCCCCAGCATTTT CASSDGPIPGQPQHF
NA TRBJ1-2 NA TRBV4-2 TGTGCCAGCAGCCAAGATCTGGCAGACTATGGCTACACCTTC CASSQDLADYGYTF
NA TRBJ1-4 NA TRBV6-5 TGTGCCAGCAAGGGGCCGTTGGAAAAACTGTTTTTT CASKGPLEKLFF
NA TRBJ1-2 NA TRBV19 TGTGCCAGTAGTATCGCGGGAGGGGTTGCTAACTATGGCTACACCTTC CASSIAGGVANYGYTF
NA TRBJ2-1 NA TRBV27 TGTGCCAGCAGTTTCGGGGCCAATGAGCAGTTCTTC CASSFGANEQFF
NA TRBJ1-1 TRBD1 TRBV6-5 TGTGCCAGCACCCTACGGACAGGGGGTACTGAAGCTTTCTTT CASTLRTGGTEAFF
NA TRBJ2-4 NA TRBV7-9 TGTGCCAGCAGCCCTAGGACAGCCCTAGCCAAAAACATTCAGTACTTC CASSPRTALAKNIQYF
once TRBJ2-7 TRBD1 TRBV11-2 TGTGCCAGCAGCTTAGTTGGGACAGGGCTCTACGAGCAGTACTTC CASSLVGTGLYEQYF
NA TRBJ2-2 TRBD1 TRBV5-1 TGCGCCAGCAGCGAAATGGACAGGGGGAGCGGGGAGCTGTTTTTT CASSEMDRGSGELFF
NA TRBJ1-3 NA TRBV6-5 TGTGCCGTGCGGAAGGATCCTGGAAACACCATATATTTT CAVRKDPGNTIYF
NA TRBJ1-2 NA TRBV10-3 TGTGCCATCAGTGAAGGGGTTAACTATGGCTACACCTTC CAISEGVNYGYTF
once TRBJ2-2 NA TRBV12-3/TRBV12-4 TGTGCCAGCAGGGTTCGGACCGGGGAGCTGTTTTTT CASRVRTGELFF
NA TRBJ1-1 NA TRBV2 TGTGCCAGCAGCACAACACAGAACACTGAAGCTTTCTTT CASSTTQNTEAFF
NA TRBJ2-3 TRBD2 TRBV24-1 TGTGCCACCACCCAAGCGGGGGGGCCTACAGATACGCAGTATTTT CATTQAGGPTDTQYF
NA TRBJ1-6 TRBD1 TRBV7-9 TGTGCCAGCAGCAATTGGACAGGGACTTCACCCCTCCACTTT CASSNWTGTSPLHF
NA TRBJ1-6 TRBD1 TRBV7-8 TGTGCCAGCAGCCCCATACAGGGGCCCTCGGCACCCCTCCACTTT CASSPIQGPSAPLHF
NA TRBJ1-2 NA TRBV29-1 TGCAGCGTTGAAGATCCTACAAAATCACAGAGCTATGGCTACACCTTC CSVEDPTKSQSYGYTF
once TRBJ1-4 NA TRBV15 TGTGCCACCAGCAGAGGGGACGGGCCAACTAATGAAAAACTGTTTTTT CATSRGDGPTNEKLFF
NA TRBJ1-2 NA TRBV3-1/TRBV3-2 TGTGCCAGCAGCCAAGAAGGGGCAGGCTATGGCTACACCTTC CASSQEGAGYGYTF
NA TRBJ1-6 NA TRBV12-3/TRBV12-4 TGTGCCAGCAGGGGACATGATAGTTCACCCCTCCACTTT CASRGHDSSPLHF
NA TRBJ1-5 NA TRBV4-2 TGTGCCAGCAGCCAAGGAGGGACTGGGCCCCAGCATTTT CASSQGGTGPQHF
NA TRBJ2-7 NA TRBV24-1 TGTGCCACCAGTGATTTTCGGGACATATCCTACGAGCAGTACTTC CATSDFRDISYEQYF
NA TRBJ2-7 NA TRBV5-4 TGTGCCAGCAGCTTGGGGACAGAGCAGTACTTC CASSLGTEQYF
NA TRBJ2-7 TRBD1 TRBV6-5 TGTGCCAGCCGTAGCGGGACAGGGGGCACCTACGAGCAGTACTTC CASRSGTGGTYEQYF
once TRBJ2-7 NA TRBV7-9 TGTGCCAGCAGCTTAGGGGACCTCGAGAGGGTCTCCTACGAGCAGTACTTC CASSLGDLERVSYEQYF
NA TRBJ2-1 NA TRBV20-1 TGCAGTGCTAGAGATACTCCTTTTGAGTTCTTC CSARDTPFEFF
NA TRBJ2-7 NA TRBV5-5 TGTGCCAGCAGCTTGGGGGGCCTAAACTACGAGCAGTACTTC CASSLGGLNYEQYF
NA TRBJ1-2 NA TRBV2 TGTGCCAGCAGTGAAGTGGTGGGTGGCAGGGGTGGCTCTCACTATGGCTACACCTTC CASSEVVGGRGGSHYGYTF
NA TRBJ2-3 NA TRBV5-1 TGCGCCAGCAGCGGGGGTGACACAGATACGCAGTATTTT CASSGGDTDTQYF
NA TRBJ2-5 NA TRBV5-8 TGTGCCAGCAGCTTGCGTTTGAAGACCCAGTACTTC CASSLRLKTQYF
NA TRBJ1-6 NA TRBV5-1 TGCGCCAGCAGCTTGGTACAGAGCAATTCACCCCTCCACTTT CASSLVQSNSPLHF
NA TRBJ1-3 NA TRBV5-1 TGCGCCAGCAGCTTGGGTGGGGGGACCACCTCTGGAAACACCATATATTTT CASSLGGGTTSGNTIYF
NA TRBJ1-2 TRBD1 TRBV5-1 TGCGCCAGCAGCTTCGGACAGGGTAGCGATGGCTACACCTTC CASSFGQGSDGYTF
NA TRBJ1-2 NA TRBV21-1 TGTGCCAGCAGCACCCCTAAGTTAATATCATGTCAGGGGGGCAGGGGTGGCTACACCTTC CASSTPKLISCQGGRGGYTF